This entry concerns a single T cell receptor beta chain. Its antigen target is currently unknown. The input lacks base qualities; no much larger clone sits a single base away. Trimming takes 7 bases from V and 1 base from J, and the germline ends sit 5 bases apart. Based on the germline V gene, the CDR1 and CDR2 sequences are KGHSH and LQKENI. There are 12 amino acids in the CDR3, from cysteine to phenylalanine inclusive. Just CDR3 DNA is preserved here, 36 bases in frame from base 1. The data were taken from a study of siplizumab effects on memory and regulatory T cells (dated by TCRdb to between 2018 and 2021). Background for the entire study: The study examined how the anti-CD2 antibody siplizumab affects alloreactive T-cell subsets in allogeneic mixed lymphocyte reactions built from human PBMCs.

In three donor pairs, further sequencing was done on unstimulated CD8+ naive, CD4+ memory, CD8+ TEMRA, CD4+ naive and CD8+ effector memory subsets. TCRbeta CDR3 sequencing was performed on sorted unstimulated T cells and on proliferating T cells recovered from mixed lymphocyte reactions. Fresh whole blood from fewer than 12 HLA-typed healthy donors was used to isolate PBMCs. To prepare the library, the immunoSEQ multiplex PCR assay was applied. Around 94,000 TCR templates per sample were assayed on the deep sequencing platform. Genomic DNA extracted from sorted T cells was used for TCRbeta CDR3 sequencing. Per the original workflow: The R programming language was used for the clonal analysis of the TCRbeta CDR3 data. Unstimulated samples were compared with post-reaction CFSE-low samples to define alloreactive CD4+ and CD8+ clones. Regulatory or non-regulatory origin of alloreactive CD4+ clones was assigned by matching sequences to the sorted unstimulated Treg and non-Treg repertoires. TCRdb took this table from immuneACCESS and kept in-frame rearrangements with V and J called. Such tables lack part of the clones; where checked against another copy, unresolved V genes explain under half of the gap, and the rest is unexplained. That table furnishes V, J and clone size, whereas the DNA furnished D and trimming. Across this sample there are tens of thousands of clones, with around 96% seen only once. Approximately 0.1% of the sample comes from the top ten.

Overall study results and their limits: Whether proliferating Tregs from siplizumab cultures were suppressive was not functionally confirmed. Unstimulated naive T cells appeared more diverse than memory T cells, and naive cells seemed to contribute substantially to the alloresponse. Because sequences at frequencies below about 10^-5 were poorly captured, only a minor fraction of alloreactive clones could be mapped back to unstimulated subsets. Among mappable alloreactive CD4+ clones, an average Treg-derived fraction of about 70% was observed with siplizumab, compared with approximately 26% in control reactions. About 75-96% of proliferating CD4+ or CD8+ clones could not be given a naive or memory phenotype. The cumulative frequency of alloreactive sequences that could be traced back to unstimulated CD4+ memory T cells was significantly reduced by siplizumab.

The source of this sequence is a human donor in good health. The sequence links TRBV18 to TRBJ1-5; the D gene cannot be named for sure. Sequenced material: naive CD8+ T cells sorted from blood. Explained via the paper, the cell subset or site label denotes: unstimulated naive T cells. CDR3 reads: CASCRSNQPQHF. DNA sequence: TGTGCCAGCTGTAGGAGCAATCAGCCCCAGCATTTT.